The sequence of this T cell receptor (beta chain) was determined in a study of blood T cell repertoires in COVID-19. About the research overall: Collection of acute and convalescent COVID-19 samples took place in the United States, Italy and Spain. PBMCs, B-cell-depleted T cells, or T cells provided the cDNA or gDNA that made up the material.

Per the original data handling: Reference gene primer amplification in the assay estimated nucleated cell counts. The method was immunoSEQ multiplex PCR; TCRdb's version includes in-frame clones alone and lacks a portion of them. V and J calls plus clone size are reproduced from that table; the DNA served to infer D and trimming. Found here are 200,000 or so clones, 82% of them singletons; the top ten hold about 4.9%. Germline CDR1 LNHDA, CDR2 SQIVND (reference sequence). The CDR3 spans 13 residues. V lost 3 bases, J lost 8 bases, and 11 bases lay in between. The source of this sequence is a woman in her 30s with acute or convalescent COVID-19. The chain is built from TRBV19 and TRBJ2-1; D call uncertain. Sequencing input: peripheral blood. CDR3 protein: CASSIGPLYEQFF. CDR3 in DNA: TGTGCCAGTAGTATCGGTCCCCTCTATGAGCAGTTCTTC.